The present TCR beta chain was sequenced within a study of PD-1 blockade in mismatch repair-deficient tumors (dated by TCRdb to 2017 to 2019). A note on the overall study: The trial enrolled 85 to 100 consecutive patients with 12 to 13 mismatch repair-deficient cancer types between late 2013 and 2016, all previously treated and progressing. Deep sequencing of TCR CDR3 regions was used to track tumor-associated T cell clones in peripheral blood of patients responding to PD-1 blockade.

Results the study describes overall, beyond this receptor: Clones residing in the tumor, which were often undetectable in blood before treatment, expanded quickly after pembrolizumab and then contracted, generally before radiologic responses.

Receptors were amplified or captured by the immunoSEQ multiplex PCR assay. TCRdb retrieved this table from immuneACCESS and kept in-frame rearrangements only. Not all clones are present; in checked studies, unresolved V genes account for under half, and no reason is known for the remainder. The sample data list 45,000 to 55,000 clones, and 65% to 85% of these were observed just once. About 8% of the sample comes from the top ten. To note about this clone: The antigen it binds to is not known. Base-call qualities are not available, and no considerably larger clone is one nucleotide away.

The junction shows trimming of 6 bases on V and 4 bases on J, and the gene matches do not reach 6 bases of it. Its CDR3 holds 15 amino acids, cysteine through phenylalanine. CDR3 DNA is the only sequence kept; it has 45 bases, read in frame from the first base. CDR1 and CDR2 are read off the germline V gene as SNHLY and FYNNEI. For every enrolled patient, mismatch repair deficiency was confirmed by either polymerase chain reaction or immunohistochemistry. TCR sequencing was carried out for three patients who responded to pembrolizumab therapy. The phase II trial prospectively tested pembrolizumab PD-1 blockade in advanced mismatch repair-deficient cancers regardless of tissue of origin. Peripheral blood T cell samples were gathered serially, both before PD-1 blockade started and at multiple time points afterward. The timing of each blood sample was reported as weeks after the first dose of pembrolizumab.

The sequence joins TRBV2 to TRBJ2-2; 9 of the junction bases match TRBD1. The source of this sequence is an adult with mismatch repair-deficient cancer. Sample: peripheral blood, taken about 4.5 months after starting pembrolizumab. This receptor has the CDR3 CASSGTGLFTGELFF. Read as DNA, the sequence is TGTGCCAGCAGCGGGACAGGGCTTTTCACCGGGGAGCTGTTTTTT.